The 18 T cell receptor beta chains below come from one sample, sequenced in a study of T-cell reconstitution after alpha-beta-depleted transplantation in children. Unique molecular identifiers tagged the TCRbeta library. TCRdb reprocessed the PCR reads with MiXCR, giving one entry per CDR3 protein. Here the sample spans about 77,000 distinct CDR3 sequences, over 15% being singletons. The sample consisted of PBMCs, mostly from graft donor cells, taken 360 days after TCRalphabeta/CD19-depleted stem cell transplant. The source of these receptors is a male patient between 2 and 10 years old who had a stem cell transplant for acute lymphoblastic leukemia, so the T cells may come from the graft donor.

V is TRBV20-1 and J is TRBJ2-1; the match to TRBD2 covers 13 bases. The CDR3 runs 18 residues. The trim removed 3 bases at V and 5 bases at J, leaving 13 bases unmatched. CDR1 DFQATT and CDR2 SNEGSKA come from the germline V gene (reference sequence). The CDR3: CSARVLAGGPKWHNEQFF. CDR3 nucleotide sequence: TGCAGTGCTAGGGTACTAGCGGGAGGGCCTAAATGGCACAATGAGCAGTTCTTC.

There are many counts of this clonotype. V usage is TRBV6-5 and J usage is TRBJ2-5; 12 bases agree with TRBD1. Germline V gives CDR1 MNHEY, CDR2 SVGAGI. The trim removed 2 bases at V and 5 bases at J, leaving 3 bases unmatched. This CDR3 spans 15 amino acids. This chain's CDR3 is CASSYGTGGGETQYF. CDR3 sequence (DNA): TGTGCCAGCAGTTACGGGACAGGGGGCGGGGAGACCCAGTACTTC.

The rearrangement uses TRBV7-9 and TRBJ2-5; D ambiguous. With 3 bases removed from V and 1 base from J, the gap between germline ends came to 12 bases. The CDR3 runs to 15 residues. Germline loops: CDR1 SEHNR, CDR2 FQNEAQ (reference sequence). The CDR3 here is CASSFRRHSQETQYF. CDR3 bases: TGTGCCAGCAGCTTTAGACGGCACTCCCAAGAGACCCAGTACTTC.

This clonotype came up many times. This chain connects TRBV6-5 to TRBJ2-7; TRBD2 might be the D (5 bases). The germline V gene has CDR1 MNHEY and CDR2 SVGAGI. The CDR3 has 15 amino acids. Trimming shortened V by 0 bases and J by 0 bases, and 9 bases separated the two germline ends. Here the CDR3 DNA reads TGTGCCAGCAGTTACTCGATAGGGAGCTCCTACGAGCAGTACTTC. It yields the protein CASSYSIGSSYEQYF.

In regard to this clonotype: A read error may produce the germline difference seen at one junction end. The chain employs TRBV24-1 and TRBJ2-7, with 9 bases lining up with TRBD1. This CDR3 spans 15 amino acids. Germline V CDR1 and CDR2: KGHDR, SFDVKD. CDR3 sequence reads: CATSDPGTGSSEQYF. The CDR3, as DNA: TGTGCCACCAGTGATCCCGGGACAGGGTCCTCCGAGCAGTACTTC.

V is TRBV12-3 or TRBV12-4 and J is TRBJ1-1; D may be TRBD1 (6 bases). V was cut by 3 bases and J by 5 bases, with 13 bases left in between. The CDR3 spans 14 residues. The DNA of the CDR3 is TGTGCCAGCAGTTTTGACAGGCGTTGGACTGAAGCTTTCTTT. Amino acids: CASSFDRRWTEAFF.

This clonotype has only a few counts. DNA for the CDR3: TGTGCCATCAGTGAGGTAGCGGGAGGAGGTGGCGAGCAGTACTTC. Amino acid sequence: CAISEVAGGGGEQYF. V is TRBV10-3 and J is TRBJ2-7; 10 bases fit TRBD2. The germline V gene has CDR1 ENHRY and CDR2 SYGVKD. The CDR3 runs 15 residues. The trim removed 2 bases at V and 6 bases at J, leaving 7 bases unmatched.

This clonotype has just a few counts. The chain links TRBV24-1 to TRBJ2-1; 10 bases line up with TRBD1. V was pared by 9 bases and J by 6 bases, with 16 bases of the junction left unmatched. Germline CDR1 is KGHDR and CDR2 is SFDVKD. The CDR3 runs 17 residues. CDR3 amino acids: CATPGTGEVWDTNEQFF. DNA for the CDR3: TGTGCCACCCCCGGGACAGGGGAAGTGTGGGACACCAATGAGCAGTTCTTC.

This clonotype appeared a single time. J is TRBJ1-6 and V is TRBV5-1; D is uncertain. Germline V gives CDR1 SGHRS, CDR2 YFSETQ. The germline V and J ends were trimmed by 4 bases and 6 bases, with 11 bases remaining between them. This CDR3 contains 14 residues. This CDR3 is CASSTTSANSPLHF. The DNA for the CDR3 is TGCGCCAGCAGCACAACTTCTGCTAATTCACCCCTCCACTTT.

This CDR3 reads CASSFRGYQETQYF. CDR3 bases: TGTGCCAGCAGTTTCAGGGGGTACCAAGAGACCCAGTACTTC. The rearrangement links TRBV12-3 or TRBV12-4 to TRBJ2-5; TRBD1 agrees at 7 bases. The CDR3 runs to 14 residues. V gave up 3 bases and J gave up 0 bases; unmatched junction bases: 1.

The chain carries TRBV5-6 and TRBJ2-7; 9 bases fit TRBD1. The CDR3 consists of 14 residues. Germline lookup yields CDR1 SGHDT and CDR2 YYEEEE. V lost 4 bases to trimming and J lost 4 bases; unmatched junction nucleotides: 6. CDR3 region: CASSRHRGQYEQYF. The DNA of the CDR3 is TGTGCCAGCAGCCGTCACAGGGGGCAATACGAGCAGTACTTC.

The CDR3 here is CASSPGLAGGPGEQYF. The CDR3 DNA reads TGCGCCAGCAGCCCCGGACTAGCGGGAGGGCCAGGGGAGCAGTACTTC. V usage is TRBV5-1 and J usage is TRBJ2-7, with TRBD2 identical over 15 bases. Trimming removed 4 bases from V and 7 bases from J; junction bases left unmatched: 9. The CDR3 is 16 residues long. Germline V gene data show CDR1 as SGHRS and CDR2 as YFSETQ.

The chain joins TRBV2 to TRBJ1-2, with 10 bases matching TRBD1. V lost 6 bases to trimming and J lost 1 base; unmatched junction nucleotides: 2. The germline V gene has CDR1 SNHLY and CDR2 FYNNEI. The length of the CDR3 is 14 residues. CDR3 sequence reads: CASSWTGGNYGYTF. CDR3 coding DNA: TGTGCCAGCAGCTGGACAGGGGGTAACTATGGCTACACCTTC.

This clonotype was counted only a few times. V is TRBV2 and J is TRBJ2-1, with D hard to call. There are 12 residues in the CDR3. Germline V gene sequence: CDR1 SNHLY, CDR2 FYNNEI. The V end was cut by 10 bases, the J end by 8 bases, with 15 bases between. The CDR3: CAIQVEWDEQFF. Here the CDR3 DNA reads TGTGCCATCCAAGTAGAATGGGATGAGCAGTTCTTC. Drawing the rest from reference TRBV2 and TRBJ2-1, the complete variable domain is EPEVTQTPSHQVTQMGQEVILRCVPISNHLYFYWYRQILGQKVEFLVSFYNNEISEKSEIFDDQFSVERPDGSNFTLKIRSTKLEDSAMYFCAIQVEWDEQFFGPGTRLTVL.

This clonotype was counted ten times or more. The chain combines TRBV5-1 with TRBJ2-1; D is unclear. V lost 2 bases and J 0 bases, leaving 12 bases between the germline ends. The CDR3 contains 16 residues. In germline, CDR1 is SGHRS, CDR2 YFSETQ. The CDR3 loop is CASSFSFPDSYNEQFF. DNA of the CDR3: TGCGCCAGCAGCTTCAGTTTTCCGGACTCCTACAATGAGCAGTTCTTC.

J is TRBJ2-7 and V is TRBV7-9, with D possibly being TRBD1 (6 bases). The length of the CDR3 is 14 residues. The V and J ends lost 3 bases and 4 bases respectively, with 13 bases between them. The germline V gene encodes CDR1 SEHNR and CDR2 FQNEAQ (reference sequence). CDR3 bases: TGTGCCAGCAGCTTTTTAGGACAGCCGTACGAGCAGTACTTC. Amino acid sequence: CASSFLGQPYEQYF. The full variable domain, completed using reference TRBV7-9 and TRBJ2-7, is DTGVSQNPRHKITKRGQNVTFRCDPISEHNRLYWYRQTLGQGPEFLTYFQNEAQLEKSRLLSDRFSAERPKGSFSTLEIQRTEQGDSAMYLCASSFLGQPYEQYFGPGTRLTVT.

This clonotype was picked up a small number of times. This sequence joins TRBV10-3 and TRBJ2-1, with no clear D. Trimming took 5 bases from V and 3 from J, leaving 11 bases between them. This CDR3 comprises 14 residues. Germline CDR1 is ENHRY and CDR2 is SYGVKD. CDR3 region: CAISKVGFYNEQFF. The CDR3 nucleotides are TGTGCCATCAGTAAGGTAGGGTTCTACAATGAGCAGTTCTTC.

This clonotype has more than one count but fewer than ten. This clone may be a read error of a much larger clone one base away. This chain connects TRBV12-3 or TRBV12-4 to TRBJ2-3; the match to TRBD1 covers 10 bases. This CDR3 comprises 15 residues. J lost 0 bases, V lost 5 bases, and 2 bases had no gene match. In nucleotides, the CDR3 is TGTGCCAGCAGTCGGACAGGGGGAAGCACAGATACGCAGTATTTT. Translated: CASSRTGGSTDTQYF.